The rows below give T cell receptor beta chains drawn from one sample of a study of chemoradiotherapy in HPV16-positive cancers. Clones were read by immunoSEQ multiplex PCR, and TCRdb kept only the in-frame ones, dropping some. Of about 25,000 clones in the sample, just over 90% were seen once. This sample comprised blood, obtained from a patient who underwent chemoradiotherapy. The origin of the receptors is a human donor with HPV-associated anogenital cancer. CDR3s include the opening cysteine and the closing phenylalanine or tryptophan. Fields, in order: D gene, J gene, clone size, V gene, CDR3 length, CDR3 protein, CDR3 DNA. The D gene is left open where the match is weak. Expanded clones are given a class, and other clones once, few, many or no size at all.

.	TRBJ2-2	.	TRBV4-3	18	CASSQESPRYSNTGELFF	TGCGCCAGCAGCCAAGAATCCCCTCGGTATTCCAACACCGGGGAGCTGTTTTTT
.	TRBJ2-3	.	TRBV5-4	15	CASSLDRRVQDTQYF	TGTGCCAGCAGCTTGGATAGAAGGGTGCAAGATACGCAGTATTTT
.	TRBJ2-7	.	TRBV18	13	CASSPGGSYEQYF	TGTGCCAGCTCACCAGGCGGGTCCTACGAGCAGTACTTC
.	TRBJ1-5	.	TRBV27	15	CASSLSQSGAQPQHF	TGTGCCAGCAGTTTATCCCAATCGGGGGCTCAGCCCCAGCATTTT
.	TRBJ1-6	.	TRBV5-1	16	CASSLDRSSYNSPLHF	TGCGCCAGCAGCTTGGACAGGAGCTCCTATAATTCACCCCTCCACTTT
TRBD1	TRBJ2-2	once	TRBV4-2	12	CASSLEGGQKVF	TGTGCCAGCAGCCTAGAAGGGGGACAGAAAGTTTTT
.	TRBJ2-2	.	TRBV19	13	CASSIGFTGELFF	TGTGCCAGTAGTATCGGATTCACCGGGGAGCTGTTTTTT
.	TRBJ1-6	.	TRBV14	14	CASSQVHHRRPLHF	TGTGCCAGCAGCCAAGTCCACCATCGGAGACCCCTCCACTTT
TRBD2	TRBJ2-7	.	TRBV7-8	16	CASSSWGGTPGSEQYF	TGTGCCAGCAGCTCCTGGGGGGGGACCCCGGGCTCCGAGCAGTACTTC
TRBD2	TRBJ2-7	.	TRBV5-1	17	CASSLGATSGRGYEQYF	TGCGCCAGCAGCTTGGGCGCGACTAGCGGGAGGGGCTACGAGCAGTACTTC
.	TRBJ1-5	.	TRBV5-1	15	CASSLEGLSNQPQHF	TGCGCCAGCAGCTTGGAAGGCCTTAGCAATCAGCCCCAGCATTTT
TRBD1	TRBJ1-5	.	TRBV6-5	14	CASSRTGMVQPQHF	TGTGCCAGCAGTCGGACAGGGATGGTTCAGCCCCAGCATTTT
TRBD2	TRBJ2-2	.	TRBV7-6	16	CASSFGLAGNTGELFF	TGTGCCAGCAGCTTCGGACTAGCGGGGAACACCGGGGAGCTGTTTTTT
.	TRBJ1-5	.	TRBV6-5	13	CASSYGRNQPQHF	TGTGCCAGCAGTTACGGACGGAATCAGCCCCAGCATTTT
TRBD2	TRBJ2-7	.	TRBV28	19	CASSPPHRVLAGGPDEQYF	TGTGCCAGCAGTCCCCCCCACAGGGTACTAGCGGGAGGGCCCGACGAGCAGTACTTC
.	TRBJ2-3	.	TRBV5-1	12	CASSLAGNTQYF	TGCGCCAGCAGCTTGGCCGGCAACACGCAGTATTTT